The rows below give T cell receptor beta chains drawn from one sample of a study of cytomegalovirus exposure and HLA in healthy donors. Data came from immunoSEQ multiplex PCR; TCRdb stores just in-frame clones and leaves some out. The repertoire holds about 130,000 clones, with about four fifths as singletons. Source material: PBMCs. These TCRs come from a human donor in good health. Both conserved end residues are part of each CDR3. A D gene is named only where the DNA matches it firmly. Clone size appears in some rows only: once, few, many, or a class for an expanded clone.

size | J | D | V | CDR3 | DNA
- | TRBJ2-7 | TRBD1 | TRBV28 | CASSSPGQIYEQYF | TGTGCCAGCAGTTCACCGGGACAGATTTACGAGCAGTACTTC
- | TRBJ2-2 | TRBD2 | TRBV13 | CASSFSSGGAYTGELFF | TGTGCCAGCAGCTTTTCGAGCGGGGGGGCCTACACCGGGGAGCTGTTTTTT
few | TRBJ2-1 | TRBD1 | TRBV6-1 | CASSDPGQINNEQFF | TGTGCCAGCAGTGACCCGGGACAGATAAACAATGAGCAGTTCTTC
- | TRBJ2-3 | - | TRBV5-6 | CASSLGAGTDTQYF | TGTGCCAGCAGCTTGGGAGCAGGGACAGATACGCAGTATTTT
- | TRBJ2-2 | TRBD1 | TRBV5-1 | CASSYGTDYTGELFF | TGCGCCAGCAGCTACGGGACAGATTACACCGGGGAGCTGTTTTTT
- | TRBJ1-2 | TRBD1 | TRBV19 | CASSRQGNYGYTF | TGTGCCAGTAGTAGACAGGGGAACTATGGCTACACCTTC
- | TRBJ2-1 | TRBD1 | TRBV6-1 | CASSFNRGRDNEQFF | TGTGCCAGCAGCTTTAACAGGGGGCGAGACAATGAGCAGTTCTTC
- | TRBJ1-1 | TRBD1 | TRBV10-3 | CAISEYIPGQGNTEAFF | TGTGCCATCAGTGAGTACATTCCGGGACAGGGCAACACTGAAGCTTTCTTT
- | TRBJ1-4 | - | TRBV2 | CASSTHRGDNEKLFF | TGTGCCAGCAGTACACACCGGGGGGATAATGAAAAACTGTTTTTT
- | TRBJ1-3 | - | TRBV2 | CASSKTQAGNTIYF | TGTGCCAGCAGTAAAACTCAAGCCGGGAACACCATATATTTT
- | TRBJ2-6 | - | TRBV11-3 | CASSLDSNSGANVLTF | TGTGCCAGCAGCTTAGATAGCAACTCTGGGGCCAACGTCCTGACTTTC
- | TRBJ2-1 | TRBD2 | TRBV4-1 | CASSQVSGAPNEQFF | TGCGCCAGCAGCCAAGTTAGCGGGGCCCCCAATGAGCAGTTCTTC
- | TRBJ1-5 | - | TRBV6-5 | CASSARGGNQPQHF | TGTGCCAGCAGTGCACGAGGGGGAAATCAGCCCCAGCATTTT
- | TRBJ1-1 | - | TRBV2 | CASSEVLGGATEAFF | TGTGCCAGCAGTGAGGTTCTCGGGGGGGCGACTGAAGCTTTCTTT
- | TRBJ2-7 | TRBD2 | TRBV11-2 | CASSLDWASGHEQYF | TGTGCCAGCAGCTTAGATTGGGCTAGCGGGCACGAGCAGTACTTC
- | TRBJ1-2 | - | TRBV5-4 | CASSLPLQGIYGYTF | TGTGCCAGCAGCCTTCCGTTACAGGGTATATATGGCTACACCTTC
- | TRBJ1-2 | - | TRBV7-9 | CASSLSLQGHGYTF | TGTGCCAGCAGCCTATCCCTGCAGGGCCATGGCTACACCTTC
- | TRBJ2-7 | TRBD1 | TRBV7-8 | CASSTGQGYEQYF | TGTGCCAGCAGCACAGGACAGGGTTACGAGCAGTACTTC
- | TRBJ1-2 | TRBD1 | TRBV5-1 | CASSSDNRTGSTTMFGYTF | TGCGCCAGCAGCTCGGATAATCGGACAGGGAGCACAACTATGTTTGGCTACACCTTC
- | TRBJ1-5 | - | TRBV4-1 | CASSQAPGQPQHF | TGCGCCAGCAGCCAAGCGCCGGGTCAGCCCCAGCATTTT